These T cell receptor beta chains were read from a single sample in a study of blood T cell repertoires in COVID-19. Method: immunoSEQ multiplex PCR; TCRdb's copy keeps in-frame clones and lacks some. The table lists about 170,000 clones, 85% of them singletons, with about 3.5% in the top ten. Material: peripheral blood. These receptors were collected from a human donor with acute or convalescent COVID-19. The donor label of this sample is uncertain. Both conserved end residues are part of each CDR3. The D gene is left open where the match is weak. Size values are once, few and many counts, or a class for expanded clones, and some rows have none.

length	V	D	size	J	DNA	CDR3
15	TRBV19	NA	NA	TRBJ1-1	TGTGCCAGTAGTCCCCTTGCTCCGAGAAACACTGAAGCTTTCTTT	CASSPLAPRNTEAFF
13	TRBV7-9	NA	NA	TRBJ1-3	TGTGCCAGCACCTGGCCAGGTGGAAACACCATATATTTT	CASTWPGGNTIYF
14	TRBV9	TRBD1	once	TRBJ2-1	TGTGCCAGCAGCCCCCCCTACAGGGGGAATGAGCAGTTCTTC	CASSPPYRGNEQFF
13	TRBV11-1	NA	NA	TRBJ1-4	TGTGCCAGCAGCTTACAGAATAATGAAAAACTGTTTTTT	CASSLQNNEKLFF
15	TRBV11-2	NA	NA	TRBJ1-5	TGTGCCAGCAGCTTATCGTTCCAGGGGAATCAGCCCCAGCATTTT	CASSLSFQGNQPQHF
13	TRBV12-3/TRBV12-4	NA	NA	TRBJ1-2	TGTGCCAGCAGAGGTTGGGAGATCTATGGCTACACCTTC	CASRGWEIYGYTF
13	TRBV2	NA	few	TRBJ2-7	TGTGCCAGCATCGTTAGTAGCGGTTACGAGCAGTACTTC	CASIVSSGYEQYF
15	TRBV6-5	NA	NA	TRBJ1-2	TGTGCCAGCAGTTCCCCGACCGGGGGGAACTATGGCTACACCTTC	CASSSPTGGNYGYTF
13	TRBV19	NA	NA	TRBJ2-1	TGTGCTGCCCGGGGACTTAGGTACAATGAGCAGTTCTTC	CAARGLRYNEQFF
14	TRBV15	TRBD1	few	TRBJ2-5	TGTGCCACCAGCAGAGACAGGGGGCAAGAGACCCAGTACTTC	CATSRDRGQETQYF
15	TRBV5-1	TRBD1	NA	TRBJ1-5	TGCGCCAGCAGCTTGGGACAGGGGGCGGGACAGCCCCAGCATTTT	CASSLGQGAGQPQHF
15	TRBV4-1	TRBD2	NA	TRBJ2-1	TGCGCCAGCAGCCACCCCGGGGGGGGATACAATGAGCAGTTCTTC	CASSHPGGGYNEQFF
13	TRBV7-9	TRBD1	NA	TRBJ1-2	TGTGCCAGCAGCTCCGGACCGGGACAGGGCTACACCTTC	CASSSGPGQGYTF
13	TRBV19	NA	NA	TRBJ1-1	TGTGCCAGTAGTTTAGGTATTGACACTGAAGCTTTCTTT	CASSLGIDTEAFF
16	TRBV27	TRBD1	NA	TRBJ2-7	TGTGCCAGCAGTTTCGGACCGGGACAGGGATTTCACGAGCAGTACTTC	CASSFGPGQGFHEQYF
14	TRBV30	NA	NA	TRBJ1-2	TGTGCCTGGAGTGGGGGGGGAAGGAACTATGGCTACACCTTC	CAWSGGGRNYGYTF
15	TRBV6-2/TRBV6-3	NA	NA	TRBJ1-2	TGTGCCAGCAGTGTCAGGTCCTCGGAAGGATATGGCTACACCTTC	CASSVRSSEGYGYTF
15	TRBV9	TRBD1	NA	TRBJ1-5	TGTGCCAGCAGCGTAGGAGGGGGCGGAAATCAGCCCCAGCATTTT	CASSVGGGGNQPQHF